What follows are 27 T cell receptor beta chains derived from one specimen sequenced in a study of cytomegalovirus exposure and HLA in healthy donors. 13 Jbeta primers and 60 Vbeta primers were used for the PCR. Produced via immunoSEQ multiplex PCR; TCRdb's table is partial and in-frame only. The sample lists some 160,000 clones; 70% to 85% were seen once. The sample taken for sequencing was PBMCs. The receptors shown here come from a woman between 40 and 50 years old in good health and CMV-seronegative.

V is TRBV4-3 and J is TRBJ1-2; D perhaps matches TRBD1 (6 bases). The CDR3 is 15 amino acids. Germline CDR1 and CDR2: LGHNA and YSLEER. The V end lost 5 bases, the J end lost 4 bases, and 17 bases lay between the germline ends. The CDR3 nucleotides are TGCGCCAGCAGCTTCTCAAGAGGGGGTCTCTATGGCTACACCTTC. Residues: CASSFSRGGLYGYTF.

The sample holds many counts of this clone. The V call is TRBV5-1, the J call TRBJ2-7, with D possibly being TRBD1 (5 bases). With 2 bases removed from V and 7 bases from J, the gap between germline ends came to 16 bases. Germline V gene data show CDR1 as SGHRS and CDR2 as YFSETQ. The CDR3 is 14 amino acids. CDR3 protein: CASSFTGPPGEQYF. Here the CDR3 DNA reads TGCGCCAGCAGCTTTACAGGTCCACCTGGAGAGCAGTACTTC. Variable domain in full (rest from reference TRBV5-1 and TRBJ2-7): KAGVTQTPRYLIKTRGQQVTLSCSPISGHRSVSWYQQTPGQGLQFLFEYFSETQRNKGNFPGRFSGRQFSNSRSEMNVSTLELGDSALYLCASSFTGPPGEQYFGPGTRLTVT.

The chain carries TRBV4-1 and TRBJ1-6; TRBD1 aligns across 8 bases. After removal of 1 base from V and 6 bases from J, the junction contained 8 bases not matched to a gene. The CDR3 consists of 17 residues. CDR1 is MGHRA and CDR2 is YSYEKL in the germline V gene. The CDR3 coding sequence is TGCGCCAGCAGCCAAGGTGACAGGGGATTTCGTAATTCACCCCTCCACTTT. This gives the protein CASSQGDRGFRNSPLHF.

J is TRBJ1-1 and V is TRBV5-1, with TRBD1 matching 8 bases. The CDR3 is 14 residues long. V gave up 2 bases and J gave up 6 bases; unmatched junction bases: 6. The germline CDR1 and CDR2 sequences are SGHRS and YFSETQ. CDR3 amino acids: CASSFTGQGAEAFF. DNA for the CDR3: TGCGCCAGCAGCTTTACTGGACAGGGCGCTGAAGCTTTCTTT.

CDR3 residues: CASSIGQGAEGYTF. DNA for the CDR3: TGTGCCAGCAGCATCGGACAGGGGGCGGAAGGCTACACCTTC. This chain uses TRBV9 with TRBJ1-2; 11 nucleotides line up with TRBD1. The germline gives CDR1 SGDLS, CDR2 YYNGEE. The CDR3 consists of 14 residues. Germline trimming cut 4 bases from V and 8 bases from J; bases unmatched to any gene: 7.

The chain is built from TRBV5-5 and TRBJ1-2, with D hard to call. V lost 1 base to trimming and J lost 2 bases, with 6 bases between them. Germline loops: CDR1 SGHKS, CDR2 YYEKEE (reference sequence). The CDR3 extends over 13 amino acids. CDR3 loop: CASSLRENYGYTF. DNA for the CDR3: TGTGCCAGCAGCTTGAGGGAGAACTATGGCTACACCTTC.

This CDR3 reads CASSPGQGARAIYTEAFF. CDR3 DNA: TGTGCCAGCAGCCCGGGACAGGGGGCAAGGGCCATTTACACTGAAGCTTTCTTT. The chain recombines TRBV5-6 with TRBJ1-1, with 12 nucleotides matching TRBD1. The ends lost 4 bases at V and 3 bases at J; junction bases unmatched: 13. The CDR3 consists of 18 residues. Germline lookup yields CDR1 SGHDT and CDR2 YYEEEE.

Remarks on this clone: Other DNA sequences in the same sample also yield this CDR3. This chain connects TRBV5-1 to TRBJ2-1; 7 nucleotides agree with TRBD1. Germline CDR1 reads SGHRS; CDR2 reads YFSETQ. Germline trimming cut 2 bases from V and 7 bases from J; bases unmatched to any gene: 12. CDR3 size: 16 residues. DNA for the CDR3: TGCGCCAGCAGCTTAACACCGGGACAGTGGAAGAATGAGCAGTTCTTC. Protein product: CASSLTPGQWKNEQFF.

This clone was seen a handful of times. The CDR3: CASSEGHSNQPQHF. As DNA, the CDR3 is TGTGCCAGCAGTGAGGGCCATAGCAATCAGCCCCAGCATTTT. This chain joins TRBV6-1 and TRBJ1-5; D remains unclear. The CDR3 sequence is 14 residues long. Germline V gene sequence: CDR1 MNHNS, CDR2 SASEGT. Trimming removed 3 bases from V and 0 bases from J, with 6 bases in between.

This clone showed up just a few times. This chain connects TRBV10-3 to TRBJ1-1; D not resolved. V gave up 0 bases and J gave up 0 bases, with 8 bases separating them. This CDR3 comprises 15 residues. Germline CDR1 and CDR2: ENHRY and SYGVKD. The CDR3 loop is CAISESATMNTEAFF. DNA for the CDR3: TGTGCCATCAGTGAGTCGGCAACTATGAACACTGAAGCTTTCTTT.

This clone was found a few times. The chain recombines TRBV4-1 with TRBJ2-1, with TRBD2 matching over 9 bases. V lost 0 bases, J lost 8 bases, and 8 bases stayed unmatched. The CDR3 loop spans 16 amino acids. The germline gives CDR1 MGHRA, CDR2 YSYEKL. The CDR3 here is CASSQEQRGAVDEQFF. DNA of the CDR3: TGCGCCAGCAGCCAAGAACAGCGGGGGGCGGTGGATGAGCAGTTCTTC.

This clone was detected a few times. The genes are TRBV6-1 and TRBJ1-1; D might be TRBD1 (6 bases). The CDR3 is 14 residues long. V lost 6 bases, J lost 0 bases, and 11 bases lay in between. Germline V gene sequence: CDR1 MNHNS, CDR2 SASEGT. The DNA of the CDR3 is TGTGCCAGCAGACTAGACAGGATGAACACTGAAGCTTTCTTT. It yields the protein CASRLDRMNTEAFF.

The V gene is TRBV28, the J gene TRBJ1-2; TRBD1 matches at 7 bases. This CDR3 is 14 amino acids long. The V gene's germline CDR1 is MDHEN and CDR2 SYDVKM. Trimming cost V 5 bases and J 8 bases; bases outside gene matches: 11. CDR3 sequence reads: CASSPGPGQRGYTF. The CDR3 coding sequence is TGTGCCAGCAGTCCGGGGCCGGGACAGAGGGGCTACACCTTC.

The gene calls are TRBV9 and TRBJ1-2; 12 nucleotides align to TRBD1. This CDR3 is built from 15 residues. Looked up from germline, CDR1 is SGDLS and CDR2 is YYNGEE. V lost 6 bases, J lost 3 bases, and 6 bases stayed unmatched. In DNA, the CDR3 is TGTGCCAGCACCCCGGGACAGGGGGCATACTATGGCTACACCTTC. Residues: CASTPGQGAYYGYTF.

CDR3: CASSILGQGQPQHF. DNA of the CDR3: TGTGCCAGTAGTATCCTAGGACAGGGTCAGCCCCAGCATTTT. The gene calls are TRBV19 and TRBJ1-5, with 8 bases fitting TRBD1. J gave up 6 bases and V 3 bases, and 4 bases lay outside the gene matches. This CDR3 region has 14 residues. CDR1 and CDR2 from the germline V gene are LNHDA and SQIVND (reference sequence).

This chain connects TRBV5-5 to TRBJ2-7; D might be TRBD2 (6 bases). There are 13 residues in the CDR3. Between the trimmed V and J ends, which lost 0 bases and 5 bases, there was a span of 9 bases. Germline lookup yields CDR1 SGHKS and CDR2 YYEKEE (reference sequence). The DNA for the CDR3 is TGTGCCAGCAGCTTGGCAGGGAGGAACGAGCAGTACTTC. It specifies CASSLAGRNEQYF.

This clone has only a few counts. This chain joins TRBV6-1 and TRBJ1-2; D gene ambiguous. The CDR3 has 11 residues. The V end lost 5 bases, the J end lost 7 bases, and 8 bases lay between the germline ends. Germline lookup yields CDR1 MNHNS and CDR2 SASEGT. CDR3 sequence: CASSLAGGYTF. CDR3 bases: TGTGCCAGCAGTCTTGCGGGTGGCTACACCTTC.

V gene TRBV5-1 combines with J gene TRBJ2-7, with 9 bases lining up with TRBD1. Germline CDR1 is SGHRS and CDR2 is YFSETQ. This CDR3 comprises 16 residues. After removal of 4 bases from V and 6 bases from J, the junction contained 14 bases not matched to a gene. CDR3 sequence (DNA): TGCGCCAGCAGCCCGTACAAGACAGGGGGTGGAGGCGAGCAGTACTTC. It specifies CASSPYKTGGGGEQYF.

The chain uses TRBV6-6 and TRBJ2-7; D may be TRBD2 (5 bases). This CDR3 is built from 15 residues. Trimming stripped 2 bases from V and 2 bases from J, with 13 bases between. Per the germline V gene, CDR1 is MNHNY and CDR2 is SVGAGI (reference sequence). CDR3 in DNA: TGTGCCAGCAGTTACAATGAGGGTGGGCCCTACGAGCAGTACTTC. This gives the protein CASSYNEGGPYEQYF.

The genes are TRBV6-5 and TRBJ1-5; 7 bases match TRBD1. This CDR3 contains 14 residues. The germline CDR1 and CDR2 sequences are MNHEY and SVGAGI. Losses at the gene ends were 7 bases for V and 4 bases for J; bases not matched to a gene: 7. The CDR3 bases are TGTGCCAGCACCCCTTGGGACAGAAATCAGCCCCAGCATTTT. Its protein product is CASTPWDRNQPQHF.

The genes are TRBV7-9 and TRBJ2-7; D may be TRBD1 (5 bases). CDR1 is SEHNR, CDR2 FQNEAQ, per germline (reference sequence). This CDR3 has 12 amino acids. The V end lost 5 bases, the J end lost 4 bases, and 9 bases lay between the germline ends. DNA for the CDR3: TGTGCCAGCAGCAGACAGCCTTACGAGCAGTACTTC. Its translation is CASSRQPYEQYF.

The V gene is TRBV19, the J gene TRBJ1-6; TRBD1 matches 7 bases. Trimming cost V 3 bases and J 3 bases; bases outside gene matches: 5. This CDR3 comprises 16 residues. Germline V gene lookup returns CDR1 LNHDA and CDR2 SQIVND (reference sequence). The CDR3 sequence is CASSIRSGGYNSPLHF. The CDR3 DNA follows: TGTGCCAGTAGTATCCGATCAGGGGGCTATAATTCACCCCTCCACTTT.

This clone was picked up a small number of times. The V and J genes are TRBV5-1 and TRBJ1-1; TRBD1 aligns across 10 bases. Looked up from germline, CDR1 is SGHRS and CDR2 is YFSETQ. This CDR3 spans 14 amino acids. Germline trimming cut 6 bases from V and 1 base from J; bases unmatched to any gene: 3. CDR3 nucleotide sequence: TGCGCCAGCACGGGACAGGGGAGGAACACTGAAGCTTTCTTT. Protein: CASTGQGRNTEAFF.

The J gene is TRBJ2-7, the V gene TRBV11-3, with TRBD2 matching over 8 bases. CDR3 size: 14 residues. V lost 3 bases to trimming and J lost 3 bases; unmatched junction nucleotides: 4. CDR1 and CDR2 (germline): SGHNT, YENEEA. The CDR3 protein is CASSFGGGGYEQYF. The CDR3 coding sequence is TGTGCCAGCAGCTTCGGGGGGGGAGGCTACGAGCAGTACTTC.

The chain employs TRBV11-1 and TRBJ2-7, with 12 positions matching TRBD2. The CDR3 is made up of 14 amino acids. Trimming cost V 6 bases and J 1 base; bases outside gene matches: 1. The germline CDR1 and CDR2 sequences are SGHAT and FQDESV (reference sequence). The CDR3 DNA follows: TGTGCCAGCAGAACTAGCGGGAGGTCCTACGAGCAGTACTTC. Protein: CASRTSGRSYEQYF.

This chain joins TRBV5-5 and TRBJ1-1; perhaps TRBD1 as D (6 bases). V was clipped by 5 bases and J by 1 base, with 9 bases between them. This CDR3 is 13 amino acids long. Germline CDR1 is SGHKS and CDR2 is YYEKEE (reference sequence). The CDR3 nucleotides are TGTGCCAGCAGGTCGGGACAGAACACTGAAGCTTTCTTT. It encodes CASRSGQNTEAFF.

This clone is a singleton in its sample. V and J are TRBV7-6 and TRBJ2-1; perhaps TRBD2 as D (6 bases). Per germline, CDR1 SGHVS and CDR2 FNYEAQ. Trimming took off 1 base at V and 7 bases at J, with 17 bases between the two ends. The CDR3 runs 16 residues. This CDR3 is CASSLDLFGTHNEQFF. The CDR3 DNA follows: TGTGCCAGCAGCTTAGATTTATTTGGGACTCATAATGAGCAGTTCTTC.